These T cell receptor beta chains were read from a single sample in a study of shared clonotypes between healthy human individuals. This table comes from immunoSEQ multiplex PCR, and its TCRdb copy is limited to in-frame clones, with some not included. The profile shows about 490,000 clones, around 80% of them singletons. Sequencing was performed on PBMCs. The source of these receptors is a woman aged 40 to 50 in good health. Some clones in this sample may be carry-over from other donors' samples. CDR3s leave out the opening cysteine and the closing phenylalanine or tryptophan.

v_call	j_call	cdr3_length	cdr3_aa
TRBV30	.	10	AWGQGGYEQY
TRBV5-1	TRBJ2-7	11	ASSFQGNYEQY
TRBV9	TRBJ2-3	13	ASSVSGTSTDTQY
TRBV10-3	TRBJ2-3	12	AIRTSGGSDTQY
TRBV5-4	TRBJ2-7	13	ASSLGDRSSYEQY
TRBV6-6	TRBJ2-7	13	ASSGGPLDSYEQY
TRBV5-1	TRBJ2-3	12	ASSPGTGANTQY
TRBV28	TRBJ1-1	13	ASSFLRGGYTEAF
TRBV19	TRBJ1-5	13	ASSPGQGNYQPQH
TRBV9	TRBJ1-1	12	ASRKGQANTEAF